This passage covers 6 T cell receptor beta chains from one sample sequenced in a study of graft-versus-host responses after intestinal transplantation. TCRdb's table, derived via immunoSEQ multiplex PCR, lists solely in-frame clones and lacks some. The table has about 97,000 clones, approximately 92% seen once. The sample in question was PBMCs, obtained approximately 420 days after intestinal transplant. The receptors here all came from a human patient who received an intestinal transplant, so some T cells may come from the graft donor.

J is TRBJ1-2 and V is TRBV6-5; 7 bases agree with TRBD1. CDR3 length equals 14 residues. With V trimmed by 0 bases and J by 5 bases, 3 bases remained unmatched. The V gene's germline CDR1 is MNHEY and CDR2 SVGAGI. The CDR3 spells CASSYSTRGYGYTF. The DNA of the CDR3 is TGTGCCAGCAGTTACTCGACCAGGGGGTATGGCTACACCTTC.

V and J are TRBV7-9 and TRBJ2-5; no firm D call. With 3 bases removed from V and 5 bases from J, the gap between germline ends came to 25 bases. CDR3 length: 18 amino acids. Germline values: CDR1 SEHNR, CDR2 FQNEAQ (reference sequence). The CDR3 here is CASSFDPHGAGFGETQYF. As DNA, the CDR3 is TGTGCCAGCAGCTTCGATCCCCACGGTGCAGGTTTTGGGGAGACCCAGTACTTC.

This clone has more than one count but fewer than ten. The chain has TRBV18 and TRBJ1-3; D possibly corresponds to TRBD1 (6 bases). The CDR3 covers 15 residues. Germline lookup yields CDR1 KGHSH and CDR2 LQKENI. Trimming stripped 6 bases from V and 0 bases from J, with 12 bases between. CDR3 DNA sequence: TGTGCCAGCTCTCCGGACAGAAACTCTGGAAACACCATATATTTT. Translation: CASSPDRNSGNTIYF.

The rearrangement joins TRBV5-6 to TRBJ2-4, with D perhaps matching TRBD1 (6 bases). V was cut by 4 bases and J by 9 bases, with 17 bases left in between. This CDR3 is 14 amino acids long. The germline CDR1 and CDR2 sequences are SGHDT and YYEEEE. CDR3 loop: CASSTDSEASIQYF. The CDR3 DNA sequence: TGTGCCAGCAGCACGGACAGTGAGGCGAGCATTCAGTACTTC.

The V and J genes are TRBV19 and TRBJ2-1, with D possibly matching TRBD2 (6 bases). The V and J ends lost 8 bases and 6 bases respectively, with 20 bases between them. Germline V lookup: CDR1 LNHDA, CDR2 SQIVND (reference sequence). CDR3 length equals 15 residues. The CDR3 DNA sequence: TGTGCCAGTCGAACCGGGGCGGGGCAAGCCAATGAGCAGTTCTTC. Residues: CASRTGAGQANEQFF.

The chain uses TRBV19 and TRBJ1-6; D not resolved. Germline assignment: CDR1 LNHDA and CDR2 SQIVND (reference sequence). The V and J ends lost 7 bases and 9 bases respectively, with 19 bases between them. The CDR3 is 15 residues long. The CDR3 region is CASTHGRSVGSPLHF. The CDR3 region has the DNA TGTGCCAGTACCCATGGGCGGAGTGTAGGTTCACCCCTCCACTTT.